This TCR beta chain emerged from a study of blood T cells in healthy people across ages. Sample-barcoded 5' priming and a J-beta primer mix drove a second PCR of roughly 6 to 12 cycles. Any given sample supplied a minimum of 3 million CDR3-containing paired-end reads. TCRdb passed the 5' RACE reads through MiXCR, listing each CDR3 protein once. The sample comprises approximately 880,000 distinct CDR3 sequences, around 46% of which are singletons, and roughly 12% rests with the top ten. The CDR3 has 15 residues. The V gene's germline CDR1 is SEHNR and CDR2 FQNEAQ (reference sequence). V gave up 5 bases and J gave up 1 base, with 14 bases separating them.

The sequenced material came from blood. The sequence came from a young man in good health. This sequence joins TRBV7-9 and TRBJ2-5; maybe TRBD1 (6 bases). CDR3: CASSIEGRGQETQYF. The CDR3 nucleotides read TGTGCCAGCAGCATAGAAGGCAGGGGCCAAGAGACCCAGTACTTC. The full variable domain, rest sourced from reference TRBV7-9 and TRBJ2-5, is DTGVSQNPRHKITKRGQNVTFRCDPISEHNRLYWYRQTLGQGPEFLTYFQNEAQLEKSRLLSDRFSAERPKGSFSTLEIQRTEQGDSAMYLCASSIEGRGQETQYFGPGTRLLVL.